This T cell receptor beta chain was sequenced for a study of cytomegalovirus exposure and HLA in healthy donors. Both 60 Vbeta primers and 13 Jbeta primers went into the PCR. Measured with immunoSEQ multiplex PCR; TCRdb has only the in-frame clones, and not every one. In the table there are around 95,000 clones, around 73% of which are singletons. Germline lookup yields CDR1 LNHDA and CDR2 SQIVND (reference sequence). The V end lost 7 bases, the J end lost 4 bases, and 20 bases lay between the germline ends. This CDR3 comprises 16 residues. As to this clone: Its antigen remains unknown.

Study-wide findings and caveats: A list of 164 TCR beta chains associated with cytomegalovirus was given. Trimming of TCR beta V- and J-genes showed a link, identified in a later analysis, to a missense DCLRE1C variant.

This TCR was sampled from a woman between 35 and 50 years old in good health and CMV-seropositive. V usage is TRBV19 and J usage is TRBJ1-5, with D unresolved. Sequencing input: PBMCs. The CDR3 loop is CASKSEVRGDNQPQHF. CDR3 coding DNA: TGTGCCAGTAAATCAGAGGTTAGAGGAGATAATCAGCCCCAGCATTTT.